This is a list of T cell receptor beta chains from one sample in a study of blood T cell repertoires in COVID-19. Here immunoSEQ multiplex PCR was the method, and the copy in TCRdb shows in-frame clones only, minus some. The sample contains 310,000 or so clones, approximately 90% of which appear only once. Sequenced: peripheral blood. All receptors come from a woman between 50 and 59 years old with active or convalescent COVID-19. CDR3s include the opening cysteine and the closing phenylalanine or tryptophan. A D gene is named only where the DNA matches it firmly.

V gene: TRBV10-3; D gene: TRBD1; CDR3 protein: CAISGQGRTEAFF
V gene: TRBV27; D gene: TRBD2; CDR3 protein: CASTPGLGFYEQYF
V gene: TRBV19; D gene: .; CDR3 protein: CASSEGDKHYEQYF
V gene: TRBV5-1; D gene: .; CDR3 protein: CASSLSDSVYF
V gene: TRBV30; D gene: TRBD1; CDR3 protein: CAWRRDRVEEKLFF
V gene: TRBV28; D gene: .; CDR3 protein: CASNVGGAVNTEAFF
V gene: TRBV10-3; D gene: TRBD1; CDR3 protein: CAINDRGQGSYEQYF
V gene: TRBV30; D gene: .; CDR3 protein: CAWSGASGANYGYTF
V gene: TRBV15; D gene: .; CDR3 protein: CATSRDRRQAGEAFF
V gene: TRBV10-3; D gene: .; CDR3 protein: CAITSTSGYTF
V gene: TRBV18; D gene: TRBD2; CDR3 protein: CASRPRGLAGETQYF
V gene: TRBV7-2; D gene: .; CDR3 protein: CASSVATGSNYGYTF
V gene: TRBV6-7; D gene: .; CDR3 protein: CASSYSKGQLSSGNTIYF
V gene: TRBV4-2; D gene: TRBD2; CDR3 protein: CASSRKQLAGTNTGELFF
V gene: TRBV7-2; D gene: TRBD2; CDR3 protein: CASSSASGRALLYEQYF
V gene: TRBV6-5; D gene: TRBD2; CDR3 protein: CASGTSVYNEQFF
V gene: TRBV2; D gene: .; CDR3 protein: CASSVQGSSGNTIYF
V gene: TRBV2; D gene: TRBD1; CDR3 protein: CASSKDRLYEQFF
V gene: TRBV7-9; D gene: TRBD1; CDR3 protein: CASRPTGGSGDYGYTF
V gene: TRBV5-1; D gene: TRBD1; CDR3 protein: CASSLSARGREYEQYF
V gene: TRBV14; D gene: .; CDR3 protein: CASSQDRYLSGYTF
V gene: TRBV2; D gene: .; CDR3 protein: CASSSYRDTLYEQYF
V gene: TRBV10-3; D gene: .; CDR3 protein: CAISGGGGRLGLNEQFF
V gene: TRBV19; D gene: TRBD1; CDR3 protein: CASSRRQGMNTEAFF
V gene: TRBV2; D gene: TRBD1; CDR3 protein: CASKRRTGTSGANVLTF
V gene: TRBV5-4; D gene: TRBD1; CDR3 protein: CASSPGTGPGELFF
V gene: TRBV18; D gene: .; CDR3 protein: CASSPPLRAEAFF
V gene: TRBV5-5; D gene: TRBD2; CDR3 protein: CASSPGGASGGREQYF
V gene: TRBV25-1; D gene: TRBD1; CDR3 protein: CASSDQTGWTEAFF
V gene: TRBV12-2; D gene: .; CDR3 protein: CASRRRTGAWEQYF
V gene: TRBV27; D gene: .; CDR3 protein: CASSLHPRQGNSYEQYF
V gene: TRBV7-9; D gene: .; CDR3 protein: CASSFLMGGPYGYTF
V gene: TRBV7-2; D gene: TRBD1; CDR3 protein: CASSPWDSFDGYTF
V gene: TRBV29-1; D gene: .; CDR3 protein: CSVAEKGFLNTEAFF
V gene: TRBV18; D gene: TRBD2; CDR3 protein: CASSLSGGTYNEQFF
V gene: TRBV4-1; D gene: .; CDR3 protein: CASSQMNVVLSYEQYF
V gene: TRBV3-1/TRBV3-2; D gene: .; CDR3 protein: CASSPPGEMANYGYTF
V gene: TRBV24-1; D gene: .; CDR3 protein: CATSDPGAGSRFYNEQFF
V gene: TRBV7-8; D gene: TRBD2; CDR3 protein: CASISAGVPPYEQYF
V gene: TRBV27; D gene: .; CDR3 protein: CASSPLQKLSGSTDTQYF
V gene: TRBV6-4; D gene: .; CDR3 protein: CASSEGQNTGELFF
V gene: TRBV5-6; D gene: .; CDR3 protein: CASSGGQAREKLFF
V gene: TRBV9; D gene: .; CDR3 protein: CASSVAGRGDTEAFF
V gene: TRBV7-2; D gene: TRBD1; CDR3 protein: CASSLDRVSNQPQHF
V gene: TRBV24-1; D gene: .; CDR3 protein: CATSDPTSYEQYF
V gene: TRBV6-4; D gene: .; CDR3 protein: CASSDFGYNEQFF
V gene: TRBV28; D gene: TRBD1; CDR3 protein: CASSIPGQGALDEQFF